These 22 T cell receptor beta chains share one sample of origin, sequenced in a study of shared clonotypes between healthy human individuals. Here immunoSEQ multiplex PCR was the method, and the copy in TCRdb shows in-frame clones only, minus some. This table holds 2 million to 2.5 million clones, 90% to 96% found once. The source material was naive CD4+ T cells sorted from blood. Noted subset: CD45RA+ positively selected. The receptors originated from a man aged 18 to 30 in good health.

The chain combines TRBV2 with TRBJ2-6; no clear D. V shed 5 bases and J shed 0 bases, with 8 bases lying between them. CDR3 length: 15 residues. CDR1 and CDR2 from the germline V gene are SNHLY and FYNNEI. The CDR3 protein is CASSQTVSGANVLTF. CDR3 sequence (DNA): TGTGCCAGCAGTCAGACGGTCTCTGGGGCCAACGTCCTGACTTTC.

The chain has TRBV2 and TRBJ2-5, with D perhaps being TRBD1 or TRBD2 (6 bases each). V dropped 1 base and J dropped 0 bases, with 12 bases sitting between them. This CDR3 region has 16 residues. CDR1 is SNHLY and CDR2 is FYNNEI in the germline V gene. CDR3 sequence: CASSEDRGRYQETQYF. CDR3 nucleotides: TGTGCCAGCAGTGAAGATCGGGGGCGGTACCAAGAGACCCAGTACTTC.

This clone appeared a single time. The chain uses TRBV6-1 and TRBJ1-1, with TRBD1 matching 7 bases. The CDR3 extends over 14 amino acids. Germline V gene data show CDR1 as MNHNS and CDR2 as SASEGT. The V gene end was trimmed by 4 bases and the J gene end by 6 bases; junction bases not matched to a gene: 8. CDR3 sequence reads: CASSVDRVIAEAFF. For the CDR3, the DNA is TGTGCCAGCAGTGTAGACAGGGTGATCGCTGAAGCTTTCTTT.

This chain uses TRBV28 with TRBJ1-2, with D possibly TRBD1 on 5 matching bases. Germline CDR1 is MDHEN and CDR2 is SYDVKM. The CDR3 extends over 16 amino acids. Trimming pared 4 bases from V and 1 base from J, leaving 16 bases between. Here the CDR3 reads CASSSGARGFNYGYTF. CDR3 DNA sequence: TGTGCCAGCAGTTCGGGAGCCCGGGGGTTTAACTATGGCTACACCTTC.

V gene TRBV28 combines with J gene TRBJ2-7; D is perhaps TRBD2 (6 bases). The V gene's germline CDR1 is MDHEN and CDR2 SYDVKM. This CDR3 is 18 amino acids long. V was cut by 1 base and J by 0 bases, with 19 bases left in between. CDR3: CASSLYGTSSKSSYEQYF. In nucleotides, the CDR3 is TGTGCCAGCAGTTTATATGGGACTTCGAGCAAAAGCTCCTACGAGCAGTACTTC.

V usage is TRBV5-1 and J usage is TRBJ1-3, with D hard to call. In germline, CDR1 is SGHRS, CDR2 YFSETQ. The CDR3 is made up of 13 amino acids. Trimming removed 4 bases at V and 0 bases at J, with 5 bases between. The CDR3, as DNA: TGCGCCAGCAGCCAGGACTCTGGAAACACCATATATTTT. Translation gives CASSQDSGNTIYF.

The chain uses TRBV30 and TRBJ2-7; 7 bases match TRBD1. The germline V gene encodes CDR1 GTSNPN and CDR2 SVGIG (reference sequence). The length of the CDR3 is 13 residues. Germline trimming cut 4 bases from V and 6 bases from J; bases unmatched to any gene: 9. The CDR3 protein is CAWTKATGSEQYF. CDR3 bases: TGTGCCTGGACCAAAGCGACAGGGAGCGAGCAGTACTTC.

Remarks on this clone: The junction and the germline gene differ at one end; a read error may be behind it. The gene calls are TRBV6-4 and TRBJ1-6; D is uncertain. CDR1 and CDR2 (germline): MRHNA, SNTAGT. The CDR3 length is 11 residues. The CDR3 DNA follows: TGTGGGGCATCCTGTAATTCACCCCTCCACTTT. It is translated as CGASCNSPLHF.

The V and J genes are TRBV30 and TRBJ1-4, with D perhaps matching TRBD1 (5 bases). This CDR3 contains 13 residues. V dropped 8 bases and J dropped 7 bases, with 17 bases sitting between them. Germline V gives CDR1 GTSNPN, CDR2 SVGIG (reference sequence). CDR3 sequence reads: CALGPIRGEKLFF. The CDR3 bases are TGTGCCCTCGGACCTATTAGGGGTGAAAAACTGTTTTTT.

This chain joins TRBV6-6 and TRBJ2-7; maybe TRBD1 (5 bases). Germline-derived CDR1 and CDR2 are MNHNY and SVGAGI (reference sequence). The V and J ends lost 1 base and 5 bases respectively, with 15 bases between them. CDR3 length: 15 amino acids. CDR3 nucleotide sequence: TGTGCCAGCAGTTACTTTGCACAGGCTGGGAACGAGCAGTACTTC. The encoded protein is CASSYFAQAGNEQYF.

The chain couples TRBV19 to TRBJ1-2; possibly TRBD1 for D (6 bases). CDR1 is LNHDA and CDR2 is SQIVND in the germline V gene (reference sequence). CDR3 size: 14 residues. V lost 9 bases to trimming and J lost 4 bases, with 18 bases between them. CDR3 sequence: CASKMDSLIYGYTF. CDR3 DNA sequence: TGTGCCAGCAAAATGGACAGTCTTATCTATGGCTACACCTTC.

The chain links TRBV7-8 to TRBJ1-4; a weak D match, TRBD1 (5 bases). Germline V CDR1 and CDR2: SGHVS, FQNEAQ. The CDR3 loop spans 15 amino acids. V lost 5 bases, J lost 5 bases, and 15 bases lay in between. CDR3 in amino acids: CASSPWAGKNEKLFF. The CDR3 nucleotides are TGTGCCAGCAGCCCCTGGGCAGGGAAAAATGAAAAACTGTTTTTT.

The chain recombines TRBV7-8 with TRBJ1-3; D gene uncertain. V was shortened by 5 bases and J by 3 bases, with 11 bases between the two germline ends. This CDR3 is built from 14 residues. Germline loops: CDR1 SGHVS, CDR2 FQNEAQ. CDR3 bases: TGTGCCAGCAGCCCCCTGGGGTATGGAAACACCATATATTTT. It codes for CASSPLGYGNTIYF.

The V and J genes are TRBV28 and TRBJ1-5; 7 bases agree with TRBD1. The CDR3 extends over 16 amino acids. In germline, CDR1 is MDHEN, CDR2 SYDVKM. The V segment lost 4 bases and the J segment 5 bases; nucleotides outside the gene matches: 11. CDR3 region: CASSSMTGLDYQPQHF. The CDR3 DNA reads TGTGCCAGCAGTTCCATGACAGGGTTAGATTATCAGCCCCAGCATTTT.

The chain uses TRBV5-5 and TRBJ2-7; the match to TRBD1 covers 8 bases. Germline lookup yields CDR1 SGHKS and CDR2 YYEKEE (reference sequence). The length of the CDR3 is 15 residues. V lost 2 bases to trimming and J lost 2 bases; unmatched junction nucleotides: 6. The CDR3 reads CASSLIGQGTYEQYF. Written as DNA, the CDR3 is TGTGCCAGCAGCTTAATAGGACAGGGCACCTACGAGCAGTACTTC.

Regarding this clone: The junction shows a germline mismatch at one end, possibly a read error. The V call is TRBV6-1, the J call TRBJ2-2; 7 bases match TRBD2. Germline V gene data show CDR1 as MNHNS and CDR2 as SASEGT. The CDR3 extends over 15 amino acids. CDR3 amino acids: CASREAGPNTGELFF. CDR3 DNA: TGTGCCAGCAGGGAAGCGGGGCCGAACACCGGGGAGCTGTTTTTT.

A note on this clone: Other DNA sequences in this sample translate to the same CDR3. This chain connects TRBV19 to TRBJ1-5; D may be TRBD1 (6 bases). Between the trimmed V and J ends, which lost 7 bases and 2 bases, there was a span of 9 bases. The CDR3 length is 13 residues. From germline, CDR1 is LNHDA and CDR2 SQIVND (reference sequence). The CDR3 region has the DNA TGTGCCAGTACCGGGGGCGGCAATCAGCCCCAGCATTTT. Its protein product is CASTGGGNQPQHF.

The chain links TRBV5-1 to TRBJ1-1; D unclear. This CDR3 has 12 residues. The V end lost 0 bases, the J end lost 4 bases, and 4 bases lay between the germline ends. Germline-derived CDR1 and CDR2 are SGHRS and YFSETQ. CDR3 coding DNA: TGCGCCAGCAGCTTGGTCTCCACTGAAGCTTTCTTT. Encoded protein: CASSLVSTEAFF.

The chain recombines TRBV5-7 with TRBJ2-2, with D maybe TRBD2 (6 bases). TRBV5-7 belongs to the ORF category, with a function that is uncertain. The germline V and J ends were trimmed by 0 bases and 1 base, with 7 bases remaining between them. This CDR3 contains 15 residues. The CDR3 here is CASSLEGGNTGELFF. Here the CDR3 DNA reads TGTGCCAGCAGCTTGGAGGGAGGGAACACCGGGGAGCTGTTTTTT.

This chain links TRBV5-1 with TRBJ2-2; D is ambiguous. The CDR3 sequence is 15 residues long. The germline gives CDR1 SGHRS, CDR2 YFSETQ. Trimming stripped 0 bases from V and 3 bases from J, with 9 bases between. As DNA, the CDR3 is TGCGCCAGCAGCTTGGGTGGTTGGGACACCGGGGAGCTGTTTTTT. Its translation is CASSLGGWDTGELFF. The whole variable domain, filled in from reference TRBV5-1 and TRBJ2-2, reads KAGVTQTPRYLIKTRGQQVTLSCSPISGHRSVSWYQQTPGQGLQFLFEYFSETQRNKGNFPGRFSGRQFSNSRSEMNVSTLELGDSALYLCASSLGGWDTGELFFGEGSRLTVL.

The chain's CDR3 is CASSGDRGLPYEQYF. The CDR3 nucleotides read TGTGCCAGCAGCGGCGACAGGGGGCTTCCCTACGAGCAGTACTTC. V usage is TRBV5-6 and J usage is TRBJ2-7; 10 bases are a match to TRBD1. Germline CDR1 is SGHDT and CDR2 is YYEEEE. V was clipped by 4 bases and J by 2 bases; unmatched bases: 6. CDR3 length equals 15 residues.

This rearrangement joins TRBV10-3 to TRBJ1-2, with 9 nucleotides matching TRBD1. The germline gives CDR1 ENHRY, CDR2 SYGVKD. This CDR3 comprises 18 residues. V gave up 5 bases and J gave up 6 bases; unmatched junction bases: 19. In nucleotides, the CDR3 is TGTGCCATCAGTCGAGTTATGGACAGGGGTTCAGGACCTGATGGCTACACCTTC. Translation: CAISRVMDRGSGPDGYTF.